The T cell receptor (beta chain) described here comes from a study of beta chain features in type 1 diabetes. Findings and caveats of the study: A closer apparent resemblance between naive, central memory and Treg TCRB repertoires was seen in patients than in healthy donors. In all four CD4+ subsets, TCRB CDR3 length was significantly, moderately reduced in type 1 diabetes. Patients with type 1 diabetes carried fewer insertions and had more deletions at their VDJ junctions.

The isolated RNA, all of it, was reverse transcribed, so expressed TCRB transcripts were what got sequenced. For naive, central memory and regulatory T cell samples, reads averaged roughly 3.6 million. The assay was immunoSEQ multiplex PCR, and TCRdb's table has in-frame clones only and misses some. Found here are 100,000 to 150,000 clones, 15% to 20% of them singletons; the top ten hold about 2.4%. V was pared by 5 bases and J by 2 bases, with 9 bases between. CDR3 length equals 13 residues. Germline V lookup: CDR1 LNHDA, CDR2 SQIVND (reference sequence). Ten or more counts support this clone. No antigen is known for it. This same CDR3 is encoded by further DNA sequences in the sample. Sorting that relied on CD45RO/CCR7/CD25/CD127/CD95/CD27 yielded CD4+ naive, central memory, regulatory and stem cell-like memory cells.

The source is a man aged 18 to 30 with type 1 diabetes. The rearrangement joins TRBV19 to TRBJ2-5, with D possibly TRBD2 on 6 matching bases. Sequenced input: central memory CD4+ T cells from blood. CDR3 loop: CASSRLEQETQYF. In DNA form, the CDR3 reads TGTGCCAGTAGTCGACTAGAGCAAGAGACCCAGTACTTC.